Described below is a single TCR beta chain sequence and its context. Its antigen is unidentified. The data are from a study of cytomegalovirus exposure and HLA in healthy donors. Whole-study results and caveats: There was a cluster of highly shared sequence variants that was likely a sequencing artifact.

With 0 bases removed from V and 8 bases from J, the gap between germline ends came to 14 bases. Looked up from germline, CDR1 is KGHSH and CDR2 is LQKENI. The CDR3 spans 16 residues. The study ran its PCR with 60 Vbeta and 13 Jbeta primers. Only in-frame clones appear in the TCRdb table, and some are missing; sequencing was by immunoSEQ multiplex PCR. Of around 130,000 clones in the sample, more than 80% were seen once. V gene TRBV18 combines with J gene TRBJ1-6, with D perhaps TRBD1 (5 bases). Sequencing was done on a sample of PBMCs. This clonotype was sampled from a middle-aged woman in good health and CMV-seropositive. The CDR3 nucleotides read TGTGCCAGCTCACCACCTTCCGGGGGGTTGGATTCACCCCTCCACTTT. Translating gives CASSPPSGGLDSPLHF.